Detailed here is one T cell receptor (beta chain). Its antigen is unknown. These data come from a study of cytomegalovirus exposure and HLA in healthy donors. Study observations and caveats: Differences between HLA loci emerged in a later analysis of TCR association rates, with DRB1 most and HLA-C fewest. Follow-up analysis later connected one missense variant in DCLRE1C with trimming of TCR beta V- and J-genes. The authors considered a cluster of highly shared sequence variants likely to be a sequencing artifact.

The CDR3 spans 12 residues. CDR1 and CDR2 (germline): GTSNPN, SVGIG (reference sequence). Trimming removed 2 bases from V and 5 bases from J, with 10 bases in between. The primer mix had 60 Vbeta and 13 Jbeta primers. Data came from immunoSEQ multiplex PCR; TCRdb stores just in-frame clones and leaves some out. The top ten clones hold over 1.5% of a sample with 180,000 or so clones, roughly 82% of them seen once. The study sampled nominally healthy donors, though unrecorded immune exposures were likely. This sequence was found in a middle-aged man in good health and CMV-seronegative. The sample was PBMCs. The chain couples TRBV30 to TRBJ2-7; no firm D call. The DNA of the CDR3 is TGTGCCTGGAGTCAGTCCCAGGACGAGCAGTACTTC. Translation: CAWSQSQDEQYF.